This entry lists 2 T cell receptor beta chains sequenced from one sample in a study of blood T cell repertoires in COVID-19. Some clones are missing from TCRdb's copy, which holds only in-frame ones; the method was immunoSEQ multiplex PCR. Found here are approximately 220,000 clones, 70% to 85% of them singletons; the top ten hold 1.3%. Sequenced input: PBMCs or T cells enriched from blood (not recorded which). These receptors all come from a woman in her forties with acute COVID-19.

The table lists this clone with a few counts. The genes are TRBV20-1 and TRBJ2-7; weak D call: TRBD2 (5 bases). With 4 bases removed from V and 6 bases from J, the gap between germline ends came to 7 bases. This CDR3 is 10 amino acids long. Germline assignment: CDR1 DFQATT and CDR2 SNEGSKA (reference sequence). The chain's CDR3 is CSATSSEQYF. The CDR3 nucleotides read TGCAGTGCTACTAGCAGCGAGCAGTACTTC.

V is TRBV4-2 and J is TRBJ2-1; TRBD1 matches 7 bases. V lost 3 bases, J lost 5 bases, and 10 bases stayed unmatched. CDR1 and CDR2 (germline): LGHNA, YNFKEQ. This CDR3 has 16 amino acids. The chain's CDR3 is CASSQKSGQRNNEQFF. For the CDR3, the DNA is TGTGCCAGCAGCCAGAAATCGGGACAGAGAAACAATGAGCAGTTCTTC.